Listed below are T cell receptor beta chains from one sample, sequenced in a study of PD-1 blockade in classical Hodgkin lymphoma. Clones were sequenced by immunoSEQ multiplex PCR, and TCRdb holds only the in-frame ones, with some missing. The sample records about 47,000 clones, around 80% being singletons. The sample here was peripheral blood mononuclear cells (PBMCs), taken before the fourth cycle of nivolumab. These TCRs come from a human donor with classical Hodgkin lymphoma. Both conserved end residues are part of each CDR3. D genes are given only for firm matches. A clone size is listed for some rows: how often the clone was seen (once, few, many), or a class if it is expanded.

>TRBV4-2|few|TRBD1|TRBJ2-7
CASSQAEGQAYEQYF
TGTGCCAGCAGCCAAGCGGAGGGACAGGCCTACGAGCAGTACTTC
>TRBV9|.|.|TRBJ2-5
CASSAQGFETQYF
TGTGCCAGCAGCGCCCAGGGCTTCGAGACCCAGTACTTC
>TRBV4-3|.|.|TRBJ1-1
CASSRLGAHTEAFF
TGCGCCAGCAGCCGTCTGGGGGCGCACACTGAAGCTTTCTTT
>TRBV27|.|.|TRBJ1-4
CASSFGGGAGKLFF
TGTGCCAGCAGTTTCGGGGGGGGAGCGGGAAAACTGTTTTTT
>TRBV2|.|.|TRBJ1-1
CASSWTRTEAFF
TGTGCCAGCAGTTGGACACGTACTGAAGCTTTCTTT
>TRBV2|.|TRBD2|TRBJ2-3
CASLFLAGETDTQYF
TGTGCCAGCTTATTCCTAGCGGGAGAAACAGATACGCAGTATTTT
>TRBV11-2|.|TRBD1|TRBJ1-1
CASSPGTGIMNTEAFF
TGTGCCAGCAGCCCTGGGACAGGGATTATGAACACTGAAGCTTTCTTT
>TRBV7-3|.|TRBD1|TRBJ2-5
CASSSGTGVGETQYF
TGTGCCAGCAGCTCCGGGACAGGGGTCGGAGAGACCCAGTACTTC
>TRBV5-1|many|.|TRBJ2-7
CASSPSGGGFYEQYF
TGCGCCAGCAGCCCCTCGGGCGGGGGCTTCTACGAGCAGTACTTC
>TRBV6-5|few|.|TRBJ1-2
CASSYSMGNRVYGYTF
TGTGCCAGCAGTTACTCGATGGGAAACAGGGTCTATGGCTACACCTTC
>TRBV14|.|TRBD2|TRBJ2-7
CASSHHPGLAGRSYEQYF
TGTGCCAGCAGCCATCACCCGGGACTAGCGGGTCGCTCCTACGAGCAGTACTTC
>TRBV5-1|few|TRBD1|TRBJ2-7
CASSLGPDRVKGYEQYF
TGCGCCAGCAGCTTGGGCCCGGACAGGGTAAAAGGATACGAGCAGTACTTC
>TRBV19|few|.|TRBJ2-7
CASSISGQEVPYEQYF
TGTGCCAGTAGTATAAGCGGGCAGGAGGTCCCCTACGAGCAGTACTTC
>TRBV2|.|.|TRBJ1-2
CASREGGYGYTF
TGTGCCAGCAGGGAGGGGGGGTATGGCTACACCTTC
>TRBV19|.|TRBD1|TRBJ2-1
CASSMGGQGYNEQFF
TGTGCCAGTAGTATGGGAGGACAGGGGTACAATGAGCAGTTCTTC
>TRBV7-3|.|.|TRBJ1-5
CASSLGPLAAPQPQHF
TGTGCCAGCAGCTTAGGCCCACTGGCAGCTCCTCAGCCCCAGCATTTT